Included here is one T cell receptor (beta chain) sequence, with context. This record belongs to a study of cytomegalovirus exposure and HLA in healthy donors. The PCR had 60 Vbeta and 13 Jbeta primers. Only in-frame clones appear in the TCRdb table, and some are missing; sequencing was by immunoSEQ multiplex PCR. The sample consists of 130,000 to 150,000 clones, roughly four fifths of them appearing once. Per the germline V gene, CDR1 is MGHRA and CDR2 is YSYEKL. Trimming shortened V by 4 bases and J by 3 bases, and 12 bases separated the two germline ends. This CDR3 is built from 14 residues. The chain is built from TRBV4-1 and TRBJ1-2; tentative D call: TRBD1 (6 bases). The specimen was PBMCs. The sequence was collected from a man aged 40-49 years in good health and CMV-seropositive. Written as DNA, the CDR3 is TGCGCCAGCAGCCTCCGGGCAGGGGACTATGGCTACACCTTC. It is translated as CASSLRAGDYGYTF.